These 15 T cell receptor beta chains were all obtained from the same sample, sequenced in a study of human T cells and chemical hapten exposure (dated by TCRdb to about 2021). The time point label for this specimen denotes: patch test 1, 2 weeks after DPC sensitization. The treatment or condition label, read with the paper, signifies: therapeutic diphenylcyclopropenone sensitization with weekly scalp DPC. Libraries were built with RACE. Instrument used: NextSeq 500. Using fastp trimming at Q25 and MiXCR clonotype assembly, TCRdb reanalyzed the public sequencing data and kept in-frame beta chains. Duplicate CDR3 protein sequences are folded into a single record with the most common DNA and genes. The sample has 180,000 or so distinct CDR3 sequences on record, more than 20% of them singletons. Approximately 6.7% of the sample lies in the top ten. The sequencing here drew on whole blood, taken in connection with sensitization to the hapten diphenylcyclopropenone (DPC). Receptors originate from a woman aged 45-65 years with alopecia areata. Some clones in this sample may be carry-over from other donors' samples.

The CDR3 DNA is TGCGCCAGCAGCCAAGATCGGGGTAGCGGGAGCTCCTACGAGCAGTACTTC. It is translated as CASSQDRGSGSSYEQYF. V usage is TRBV4-1 and J usage is TRBJ2-7; 9 bases fit TRBD2. The junction had 6 bases not matched to a gene; V was cut back by 0 bases and J by 0 bases. The CDR3 has 17 amino acids. Germline V gene sequence: CDR1 MGHRA, CDR2 YSYEKL.

This clonotype was picked up a small number of times. The chain links TRBV12-3 or TRBV12-4 to TRBJ2-7; D not resolved. The CDR3 loop spans 14 amino acids. Trimming removed 1 base from V and 5 bases from J, with 12 bases in between. This CDR3 is CASSLVLSSHEQYF. The CDR3 nucleotides are TGTGCCAGCAGTTTAGTTTTGTCGAGTCACGAGCAGTACTTC.

This chain joins TRBV20-1 and TRBJ2-7, with TRBD2 identical over 11 bases. The CDR3 has 16 amino acids. Looked up from germline, CDR1 is DFQATT and CDR2 is SNEGSKA (reference sequence). V lost 1 base and J lost 3; bases outside the gene matches: 8. The CDR3 spells CSARGNLAGGIYEQYF. The CDR3 DNA reads TGCAGTGCTAGAGGGAATCTAGCGGGAGGAATCTACGAGCAGTACTTC.

This chain connects TRBV10-3 to TRBJ2-5; 9 bases are a match to TRBD2. The germline V gene encodes CDR1 ENHRY and CDR2 SYGVKD. This CDR3 has 14 residues. V dropped 6 bases and J dropped 4; count of bases not matched to a gene: 6. For the CDR3, the DNA is TGTGCCATCAGCCGAGGAGCGGGAGGAGAGACCCAGTACTTC. Amino acid sequence: CAISRGAGGETQYF.

This clonotype has just a few counts. The rearrangement joins TRBV20-1 to TRBJ1-2; D is ambiguous. Trimming left V 2 bases short and J 4 bases short, with 11 bases between. This CDR3 contains 13 residues. Germline loops: CDR1 DFQATT, CDR2 SNEGSKA (reference sequence). The CDR3 DNA is TGCAGTGCTAGACAGTCGAGCTTCTATGGCTACACCTTC. Translation: CSARQSSFYGYTF.

The rearrangement joins TRBV19 to TRBJ2-4; TRBD2 agrees at 12 bases. With 5 bases clipped from V and 3 bases from J, the junction kept 11 bases outside the gene matches. The CDR3 covers 18 residues. Germline lookup yields CDR1 LNHDA and CDR2 SQIVND (reference sequence). DNA for the CDR3: TGTGCCAGTAGTGTGACTAGCGGGAGTAGGGGCGGCAAAAACATTCAGTACTTC. The encoded protein is CASSVTSGSRGGKNIQYF.

This clonotype was seen repeatedly, ten times or more. The rearrangement joins TRBV11-3 to TRBJ2-2; D is undetermined. Germline assignment: CDR1 SGHNT and CDR2 YENEEA. The CDR3 has 14 residues. Between the trimmed V and J ends, which lost 5 bases and 2 bases, there was a span of 9 bases. CDR3 DNA sequence: TGTGCCAGCAGCCCGGATCCCAACACCGGGGAGCTGTTTTTT. Its translation is CASSPDPNTGELFF.

The chain couples TRBV15 to TRBJ1-1; maybe TRBD1 (5 bases). This CDR3 spans 15 amino acids. Germline V gene lookup returns CDR1 LNHNV and CDR2 YYDKDF (reference sequence). Deletions cut 3 bases from V and 1 base from J, with 12 bases between. CDR3 protein: CATSRGGTGNTEAFF. In nucleotides, the CDR3 is TGTGCCACCAGCAGGGGTGGGACGGGGAACACTGAAGCTTTCTTT. Drawing the rest from reference TRBV15 and TRBJ1-1, the complete variable domain is DAMVIQNPRYQVTQFGKPVTLSCSQTLNHNVMYWYQQKSSQAPKLLFHYYDKDFNNEADTPDNFQSRRPNTSFCFLDIRSPGLGDTAMYLCATSRGGTGNTEAFFGQGTRLTVV.

This clonotype was seen a few times. V gene TRBV7-9 combines with J gene TRBJ1-1, with 7 bases fitting TRBD1. CDR3 size: 13 residues. Per germline, CDR1 SEHNR and CDR2 FQNEAQ (reference sequence). J lost 7 bases, V lost 4 bases, and 6 bases had no gene match. The CDR3 DNA reads TGTGCCAGCAGCTCCCTCAGGGGGGTTGAAGCTTTCTTT. Translation gives CASSSLRGVEAFF. The whole variable domain, remainder taken from reference TRBV7-9 and TRBJ1-1, is DTGVSQNPRHKITKRGQNVTFRCDPISEHNRLYWYRQTLGQGPEFLTYFQNEAQLEKSRLLSDRFSAERPKGSFSTLEIQRTEQGDSAMYLCASSSLRGVEAFFGQGTRLTVV.

This clonotype was counted a few times. The chain employs TRBV12-3 or TRBV12-4 and TRBJ1-1; D might be TRBD1 (5 bases). This CDR3 spans 15 amino acids. V lost 3 bases and J lost 0, with 11 bases in between. The CDR3 here is CASSFLGGMNTEAFF. Here the CDR3 DNA reads TGTGCCAGCAGTTTCCTGGGGGGGATGAACACTGAAGCTTTCTTT.

The J gene is TRBJ1-4, the V gene TRBV2, with a tentative D call TRBD1 (6 bases). This CDR3 spans 17 amino acids. CDR1 is SNHLY and CDR2 is FYNNEI in the germline V gene. V shed 0 bases and J shed 8 bases, with 19 bases lying between them. The CDR3 sequence is CASSEALLGSGVEKLFF. The CDR3 DNA reads TGTGCCAGCAGTGAAGCGCTTCTTGGCTCAGGGGTCGAAAAACTGTTTTTT.

The chain is built from TRBV7-9 and TRBJ1-1; D is unclear. Germline lookup yields CDR1 SEHNR and CDR2 FQNEAQ (reference sequence). The CDR3 has 13 amino acids. Trimming removed 1 base at V and 11 bases at J, with 14 bases between. CDR3 nucleotides: TGTGCCAGCAGCTTAGTGCAGACCAAACGTGCTTTCTTT. It codes for CASSLVQTKRAFF.

The gene calls are TRBV29-1 and TRBJ2-1; D is possibly TRBD1 (6 bases). There are 14 residues in the CDR3. Germline loops: CDR1 SQVTM, CDR2 ANQGSEA. V lost 4 bases and J 0 bases, leaving 10 bases between the germline ends. The CDR3 is CSVVGRGSYNEQFF. For the CDR3, the DNA is TGCAGCGTTGTCGGCAGGGGCTCCTACAATGAGCAGTTCTTC.

This clonotype has more than one count but fewer than ten. The gene calls are TRBV9 and TRBJ2-7, with D perhaps TRBD1 or TRBD2 (5 bases each). Germline-derived CDR1 and CDR2 are SGDLS and YYNGEE. CDR3 length equals 14 residues. The V end was cut by 4 bases, the J end by 4 bases, with 15 bases between. CDR3 region: CASSPGTVGYEQYF. The DNA of the CDR3 is TGTGCCAGCAGCCCAGGGACGGTGGGATACGAGCAGTACTTC.

This clonotype has more than one count but fewer than ten. The V call is TRBV10-3, the J call TRBJ1-4, with D tentatively TRBD1 (6 bases). The CDR3 is 16 residues long. V lost 6 bases and J 4 bases, leaving 18 bases between the germline ends. The V gene's germline CDR1 is ENHRY and CDR2 SYGVKD. Here the CDR3 reads CAISQWGGQDNEKLFF. CDR3 DNA sequence: TGTGCCATCAGCCAATGGGGGGGACAAGATAATGAAAAACTGTTTTTT.